A selection of T cell receptor beta chains follows, all from one sample in a study of blood T cell repertoires in COVID-19. The data were produced by immunoSEQ multiplex PCR, yet TCRdb's version contains in-frame clones alone and is incomplete. Of 250,000 or so clones in the sample, approximately 84% were seen once. Input material: peripheral blood. Receptors originate from a woman older than 75 with acute or convalescent COVID-19. Both conserved end residues are part of each CDR3. A D gene is named only where the DNA matches it firmly. The size entry is marked missing in some rows and otherwise reads once, few, many or a size class.

clone_size j_call d_call v_call cdr3_nt cdr3_aa
few TRBJ2-2 TRBD2 TRBV5-6 TGTGCCAGCAGCCTACTAGCGGGGGGAATTAGCACCGGGGAGCTGTTTTTT CASSLLAGGISTGELFF
- TRBJ2-5 - TRBV4-2 TGTGCCAGCAGCCCACTAAACCAAGAGACCCAGTACTTC CASSPLNQETQYF
- TRBJ2-5 - TRBV6-2/TRBV6-3 TGTGCCAGCAGTCCCCCCTGGGGGGCCCAGTACTTC CASSPPWGAQYF
- TRBJ2-5 - TRBV6-5 TGTGCCAGCAGTTACTCGACCGGGGGAAGAGAGACCCAGTACTTC CASSYSTGGRETQYF
- TRBJ2-2 TRBD2 TRBV6-5 TGTGCCAGCAGGGGTTTAGCGGGATTCACCGGGGAGCTGTTTTTT CASRGLAGFTGELFF
- TRBJ2-3 - TRBV4-2 TGTGCCAGCAGCCAAGATTTGCTAGACACAGATACGCAGTATTTT CASSQDLLDTDTQYF
- TRBJ1-2 TRBD1 TRBV5-5 TGTGCCAGCAGCTTGGACGGGCAGGGGGTCTGGGGCTACACCTTC CASSLDGQGVWGYTF
- TRBJ2-2 TRBD1 TRBV2 TGTGCCAGCAGTGAATCAGGGACAGGTACCGGGGAGCTGTTTTTT CASSESGTGTGELFF
- TRBJ2-6 TRBD1 TRBV29-1 TGCAGCGCCGGGACAGGGGGCTTTGGGGCCAACGTCCTGACTTTC CSAGTGGFGANVLTF
- TRBJ1-2 - TRBV7-9 TGTGCCAGCAGCTTGATTGATCACGTGGGAGCTAACTATGGCTACACCTTC CASSLIDHVGANYGYTF
- TRBJ2-2 - TRBV7-6 TGTGCCAGCGCCCCCCAGGGTTACAACACCGGGGAGCTGTTTTTT CASAPQGYNTGELFF
- TRBJ2-2 - TRBV7-3 TGTGCCAGCAGCTTAGTTCCGACAGGCCGCGGCACCGGGGAGCTGTTTTTT CASSLVPTGRGTGELFF
- TRBJ2-5 - TRBV15 TGTGCCACCAGCAGAGATCGAGGGCAAGAGACCCAGTACTTC CATSRDRGQETQYF
- TRBJ2-5 - TRBV6-2/TRBV6-3 TGTGCCAGCAGTCACACCGGGACACCATTCAAAGAGACCCAGTACTTC CASSHTGTPFKETQYF
- TRBJ2-4 TRBD2 TRBV18 TGTGCCAGCTCACCAGGGGGGGAGTTCATTCAGTACTTC CASSPGGEFIQYF
- TRBJ1-5 - TRBV6-6 TGTGCCAGCAGTTACTCGACTTCTAGCAATCAGCCCCAGCATTTT CASSYSTSSNQPQHF
- TRBJ2-2 - TRBV19 TGTGCCAGTAGTATACGCCAGGGGAGCACCGGGGAGCTGTTTTTT CASSIRQGSTGELFF
- TRBJ2-1 TRBD2 TRBV2 TGTGCCAGCAGTGAATGGCGGGGGGGCCTCAATGAGCAGTTCTTC CASSEWRGGLNEQFF
few TRBJ2-5 TRBD1 TRBV5-1 TGCGCCAGCAGCTTGAGGGACAGGGGGCGGGAGACCCAGTACTTC CASSLRDRGRETQYF
- TRBJ1-4 - TRBV7-9 TGTGCCAGCAGCCAACAACAGGCAACTAATGAAAAACTGTTTTTT CASSQQQATNEKLFF
- TRBJ2-7 TRBD1 TRBV5-5 TGTGCCAGCAGCTTGGCAGGGGGTTTCTCCTACGAGCAGTACTTC CASSLAGGFSYEQYF
- TRBJ1-4 TRBD1 TRBV19 TGTGCCAGTAGAGACAGGGTAACTAATGAAAAACTGTTTTTT CASRDRVTNEKLFF
- TRBJ2-1 TRBD2 TRBV19 TGTGCCAGTAGTAGCCTTGCGGGAGGGCCACCCAATGAGCAGTTCTTC CASSSLAGGPPNEQFF
- TRBJ1-5 - TRBV7-2 TGTGCCAGCAGCTCCTCCGATCAGCCCCAGCATTTT CASSSSDQPQHF
- TRBJ1-2 TRBD1 TRBV11-2 TGTGCCAGCAGCCCTCAGGTGGGCGCAGGGGGCGTCTATGGCTACACCTTC CASSPQVGAGGVYGYTF
- TRBJ1-1 - TRBV7-3 TGTGCCAGCAGCTACTCACCCTCTCAGGGGAAGGGCATCATGAACACTGAAGCTTTCTTT CASSYSPSQGKGIMNTEAFF
- TRBJ2-5 - TRBV13 TGTGCCAGCAGCTTAGAAGGCAGGGTAGAGACCCAGTACTTC CASSLEGRVETQYF
- TRBJ1-5 - TRBV25-1 TGTGCCAGCAGTGACAGGCTAAGCAATCAGCCCCAGCATTTT CASSDRLSNQPQHF
few TRBJ1-5 - TRBV19 TGTGCCAGTAGTATGGGGGGTGGGGGTGAGCCCCAGCATTTT CASSMGGGGEPQHF
- TRBJ1-5 - TRBV7-9 TGTGCCAGCAGCTTTGGACCGGGGGGCGGGACCTATATCAGCCCCCAGCATTTT CASSFGPGGGTYISPQHF
- TRBJ1-2 TRBD1 TRBV5-1 TGCGCCAGCGGGACAGGGGGCGCAGGAGGCTACACCTTC CASGTGGAGGYTF
- TRBJ2-7 TRBD1 TRBV30 TGTGCCTGGAGTCCCGACAGGGTGGGGGAGCAGTACTTC CAWSPDRVGEQYF
- TRBJ2-5 - TRBV19 TGTGCCAGTAGTATAGACGGGTTTGGGGAGACCCAGTACTTC CASSIDGFGETQYF
- TRBJ2-2 - TRBV11-2 TGTGCCAGCAGCCGCCGGGGTTCCGCGAACACCGGGGAGCTGTTTTTT CASSRRGSANTGELFF
once TRBJ2-5 - TRBV11-3 TGTGCCAGCAGCCCCGGTTACCAAGAGACCCAGTACTTC CASSPGYQETQYF
- TRBJ1-5 - TRBV12-3/TRBV12-4 TGTGCCAGCAGTTTCCACCGGGATCAGCCCCAGCATTTT CASSFHRDQPQHF
once TRBJ2-2 - TRBV18 TGTGCCAGCTCACCCGGACAGACGAACACCGGGGAGCTGTTTTTT CASSPGQTNTGELFF
- TRBJ1-2 - TRBV5-1 TGCGCCAGCAGCCCGACAGGTCCTAACTATGGCTACACCTTC CASSPTGPNYGYTF
- TRBJ2-7 TRBD1 TRBV12-5 TGTGCTAGTGGCAAAGTGACAGGGATATACCACGAGCAGTACTTC CASGKVTGIYHEQYF
once TRBJ1-2 - TRBV12-2 TGTGCAAGTCATATTTCCAGGGGGCTTGATGGCTACACCTTC CASHISRGLDGYTF
- TRBJ2-1 - TRBV28 TGTGCCAGCAGTTTATACGCGGATTACAATGAGCAGTTCTTC CASSLYADYNEQFF
- TRBJ2-3 - TRBV5-1 TGCGCCAGCAGCACCCTAATAAGCTCCACAGATACGCAGTATTTT CASSTLISSTDTQYF
- TRBJ1-1 - TRBV5-5 TGTGCCAGCAGCTCCGGAGGAATAGACACTGAAGCTTTCTTT CASSSGGIDTEAFF
- TRBJ2-7 TRBD1 TRBV29-1 TGCAGCGTTGATATGCCAGGGGGCGAGCAGTACTTC CSVDMPGGEQYF
- TRBJ2-7 - TRBV5-4 TGTGCCAGCAGCCCGGGACACCGATACGAGCAGTACTTC CASSPGHRYEQYF
- TRBJ1-6 - TRBV9 TGTGCCAGCAGCGCCTGGGGGGGAGGGGATTCACCCCTCCACTTT CASSAWGGGDSPLHF
- TRBJ1-2 TRBD1 TRBV19 TGTGCCAGTAGTCCCCCACCGAGGACAGGGAACTATGGCTACACCTTC CASSPPPRTGNYGYTF
- TRBJ1-1 - TRBV12-3/TRBV12-4 TGTGCCAGCAGTTTAGTAGAGAGAAAAGCTTTCTTT CASSLVERKAFF
- TRBJ2-1 TRBD2 TRBV6-2/TRBV6-3 TGTGCCAGCAGTTACCCACTCGGGGGGGGAGTCAGGAATGAGCAGTTCTTC CASSYPLGGGVRNEQFF
- TRBJ2-1 TRBD2 TRBV19 TGTGCCAGTCGGACAAGCGGGGGTAATGAGCAGTTCTTC CASRTSGGNEQFF
- TRBJ2-7 TRBD2 TRBV11-2 TGTGCCAGCAGCAGTCCCGGGACTAGTCGCGACGAGCAGTACTTC CASSSPGTSRDEQYF
- TRBJ2-1 TRBD2 TRBV6-6 TGTGCCAGCAGTTTCCTAGCGGGAGAAGACAATGAGCAGTTCTTC CASSFLAGEDNEQFF
- TRBJ2-1 TRBD2 TRBV19 TGTGCCAGTAGTATGCCGTTAGGCGGGAGCTCCTACAATGAGCAGTTCTTC CASSMPLGGSSYNEQFF
once TRBJ2-7 - TRBV13 TGTGCCAGCAGCTTAGGCAATGAGGTAGCTGACTTC CASSLGNEVADF
- TRBJ1-5 TRBD1 TRBV4-1 TGCGCCAGCAGCCAAGGGACAGGGGGGGGAAATCAGCCCCAGCATTTT CASSQGTGGGNQPQHF
- TRBJ1-3 - TRBV6-6 TGTGCCACCCGGGGGGGGGAGTCCGGAAACACCATATATTTT CATRGGESGNTIYF
- TRBJ1-2 TRBD1 TRBV29-1 TGCAGCGCCGGACAGGATGCTAACTATGGCTACACCTTC CSAGQDANYGYTF
- TRBJ1-2 - TRBV7-9 TGTGCCAGCTCGGGACTGCGTAAGGACACCCCGAGCTATGGCTACACCTTC CASSGLRKDTPSYGYTF
- TRBJ1-1 TRBD1 TRBV19 TGTGCCAGTAGTCGAGGGGGCGCGAACACTGAAGCTTTCTTT CASSRGGANTEAFF
- TRBJ2-1 TRBD2 TRBV6-5 TGTGCCAGCAGGGGAACTAGCGGGGGGAATGAGCAGTTCTTC CASRGTSGGNEQFF